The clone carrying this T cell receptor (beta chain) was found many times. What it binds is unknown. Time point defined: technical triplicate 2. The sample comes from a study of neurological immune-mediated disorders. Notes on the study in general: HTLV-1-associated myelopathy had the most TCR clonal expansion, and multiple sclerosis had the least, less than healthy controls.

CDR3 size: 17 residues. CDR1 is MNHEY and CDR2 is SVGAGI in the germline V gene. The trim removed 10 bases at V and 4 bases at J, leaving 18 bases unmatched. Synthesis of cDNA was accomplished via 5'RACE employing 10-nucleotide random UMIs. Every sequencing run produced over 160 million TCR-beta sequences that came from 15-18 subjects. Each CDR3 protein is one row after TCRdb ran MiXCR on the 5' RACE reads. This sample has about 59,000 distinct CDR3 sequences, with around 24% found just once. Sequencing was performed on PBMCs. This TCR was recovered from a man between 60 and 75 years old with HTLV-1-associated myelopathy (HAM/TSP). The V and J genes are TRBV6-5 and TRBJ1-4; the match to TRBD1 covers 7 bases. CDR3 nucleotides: TGTGCCACCAAAGGAGTCAGGCAGGGGGGTTTTAATGAAAAACTGTTTTTT. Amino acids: CATKGVRQGGFNEKLFF.